The present TCR beta chain was sequenced within a study of CD8 T cells in ankylosing spondylitis. With 5 bases removed from V and 2 bases from J, the gap between germline ends came to 12 bases. This CDR3 spans 14 amino acids. Findings and caveats of the study: Significant enrichment of disease-linked clones was reported in matched ankylosing spondylitis synovial fluid. It appeared that ankylosing spondylitis blood was characterized by a TCR beta motif of 8 or 9 highly homologous variants. Researchers report that disease-linked clones proved CD8+ and relatively rare in peripheral blood.

Many counts were recorded for this clonotype. The antigen is unknown. It was by quantitative 5'-RACE with molecular barcodes that TCR beta libraries were made. MiXCR was run by TCRdb on the 5' RACE reads, yielding one entry per CDR3 protein. The table includes 150,000 or so distinct CDR3 sequences, around a tenth detected once. Sequenced input: blood, either unsorted or a sorted T cell fraction (not recorded which). The origin of this receptor is a male donor with ankylosing spondylitis or in good health (not recorded which). V gene TRBV12-3 or TRBV12-4 combines with J gene TRBJ1-1; possible D gene TRBD1, 6 bases. Here the CDR3 reads CASSTQGSNTEAFF. The DNA for the CDR3 is TGTGCCAGCAGTACACAGGGCTCTAACACTGAAGCTTTCTTT.